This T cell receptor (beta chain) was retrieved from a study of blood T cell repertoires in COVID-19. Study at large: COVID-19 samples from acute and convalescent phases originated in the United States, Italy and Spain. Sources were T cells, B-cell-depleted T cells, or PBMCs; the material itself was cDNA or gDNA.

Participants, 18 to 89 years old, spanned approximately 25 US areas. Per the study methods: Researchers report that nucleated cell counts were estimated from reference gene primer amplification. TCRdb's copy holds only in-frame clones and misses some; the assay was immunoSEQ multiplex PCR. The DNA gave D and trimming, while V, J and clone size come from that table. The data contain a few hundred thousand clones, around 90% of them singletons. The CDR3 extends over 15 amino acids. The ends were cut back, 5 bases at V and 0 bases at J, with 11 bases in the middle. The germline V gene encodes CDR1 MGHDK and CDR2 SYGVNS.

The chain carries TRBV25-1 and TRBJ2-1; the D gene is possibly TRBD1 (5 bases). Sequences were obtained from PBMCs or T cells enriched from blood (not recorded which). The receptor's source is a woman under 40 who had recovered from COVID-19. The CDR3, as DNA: TGTGCCAGCAGTCCCGGGCAGGGCTCCTACAATGAGCAGTTCTTC. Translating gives CASSPGQGSYNEQFF. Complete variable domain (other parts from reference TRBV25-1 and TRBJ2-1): EADIYQTPRYLVIGTGKKITLECSQTMGHDKMYWYQQDPGMELHLIHYSYGVNSTEKGDLSSESTVSRIRTEHFPLTLESARPSHTSQYLCASSPGQGSYNEQFFGPGTRLTVL.